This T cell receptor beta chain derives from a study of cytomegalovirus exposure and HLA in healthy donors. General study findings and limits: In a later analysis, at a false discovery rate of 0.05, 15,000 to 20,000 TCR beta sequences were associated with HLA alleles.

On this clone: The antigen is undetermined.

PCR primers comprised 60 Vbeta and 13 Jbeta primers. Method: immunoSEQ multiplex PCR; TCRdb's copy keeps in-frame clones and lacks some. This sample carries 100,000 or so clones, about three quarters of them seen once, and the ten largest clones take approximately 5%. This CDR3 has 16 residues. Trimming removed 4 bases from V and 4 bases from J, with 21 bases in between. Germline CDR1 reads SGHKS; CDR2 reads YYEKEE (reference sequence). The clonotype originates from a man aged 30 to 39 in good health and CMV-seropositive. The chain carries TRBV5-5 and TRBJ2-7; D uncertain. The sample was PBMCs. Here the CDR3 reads CASSPPSPHLNYEQYF. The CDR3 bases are TGTGCCAGCAGCCCCCCTTCTCCCCATCTAAATTACGAGCAGTACTTC.